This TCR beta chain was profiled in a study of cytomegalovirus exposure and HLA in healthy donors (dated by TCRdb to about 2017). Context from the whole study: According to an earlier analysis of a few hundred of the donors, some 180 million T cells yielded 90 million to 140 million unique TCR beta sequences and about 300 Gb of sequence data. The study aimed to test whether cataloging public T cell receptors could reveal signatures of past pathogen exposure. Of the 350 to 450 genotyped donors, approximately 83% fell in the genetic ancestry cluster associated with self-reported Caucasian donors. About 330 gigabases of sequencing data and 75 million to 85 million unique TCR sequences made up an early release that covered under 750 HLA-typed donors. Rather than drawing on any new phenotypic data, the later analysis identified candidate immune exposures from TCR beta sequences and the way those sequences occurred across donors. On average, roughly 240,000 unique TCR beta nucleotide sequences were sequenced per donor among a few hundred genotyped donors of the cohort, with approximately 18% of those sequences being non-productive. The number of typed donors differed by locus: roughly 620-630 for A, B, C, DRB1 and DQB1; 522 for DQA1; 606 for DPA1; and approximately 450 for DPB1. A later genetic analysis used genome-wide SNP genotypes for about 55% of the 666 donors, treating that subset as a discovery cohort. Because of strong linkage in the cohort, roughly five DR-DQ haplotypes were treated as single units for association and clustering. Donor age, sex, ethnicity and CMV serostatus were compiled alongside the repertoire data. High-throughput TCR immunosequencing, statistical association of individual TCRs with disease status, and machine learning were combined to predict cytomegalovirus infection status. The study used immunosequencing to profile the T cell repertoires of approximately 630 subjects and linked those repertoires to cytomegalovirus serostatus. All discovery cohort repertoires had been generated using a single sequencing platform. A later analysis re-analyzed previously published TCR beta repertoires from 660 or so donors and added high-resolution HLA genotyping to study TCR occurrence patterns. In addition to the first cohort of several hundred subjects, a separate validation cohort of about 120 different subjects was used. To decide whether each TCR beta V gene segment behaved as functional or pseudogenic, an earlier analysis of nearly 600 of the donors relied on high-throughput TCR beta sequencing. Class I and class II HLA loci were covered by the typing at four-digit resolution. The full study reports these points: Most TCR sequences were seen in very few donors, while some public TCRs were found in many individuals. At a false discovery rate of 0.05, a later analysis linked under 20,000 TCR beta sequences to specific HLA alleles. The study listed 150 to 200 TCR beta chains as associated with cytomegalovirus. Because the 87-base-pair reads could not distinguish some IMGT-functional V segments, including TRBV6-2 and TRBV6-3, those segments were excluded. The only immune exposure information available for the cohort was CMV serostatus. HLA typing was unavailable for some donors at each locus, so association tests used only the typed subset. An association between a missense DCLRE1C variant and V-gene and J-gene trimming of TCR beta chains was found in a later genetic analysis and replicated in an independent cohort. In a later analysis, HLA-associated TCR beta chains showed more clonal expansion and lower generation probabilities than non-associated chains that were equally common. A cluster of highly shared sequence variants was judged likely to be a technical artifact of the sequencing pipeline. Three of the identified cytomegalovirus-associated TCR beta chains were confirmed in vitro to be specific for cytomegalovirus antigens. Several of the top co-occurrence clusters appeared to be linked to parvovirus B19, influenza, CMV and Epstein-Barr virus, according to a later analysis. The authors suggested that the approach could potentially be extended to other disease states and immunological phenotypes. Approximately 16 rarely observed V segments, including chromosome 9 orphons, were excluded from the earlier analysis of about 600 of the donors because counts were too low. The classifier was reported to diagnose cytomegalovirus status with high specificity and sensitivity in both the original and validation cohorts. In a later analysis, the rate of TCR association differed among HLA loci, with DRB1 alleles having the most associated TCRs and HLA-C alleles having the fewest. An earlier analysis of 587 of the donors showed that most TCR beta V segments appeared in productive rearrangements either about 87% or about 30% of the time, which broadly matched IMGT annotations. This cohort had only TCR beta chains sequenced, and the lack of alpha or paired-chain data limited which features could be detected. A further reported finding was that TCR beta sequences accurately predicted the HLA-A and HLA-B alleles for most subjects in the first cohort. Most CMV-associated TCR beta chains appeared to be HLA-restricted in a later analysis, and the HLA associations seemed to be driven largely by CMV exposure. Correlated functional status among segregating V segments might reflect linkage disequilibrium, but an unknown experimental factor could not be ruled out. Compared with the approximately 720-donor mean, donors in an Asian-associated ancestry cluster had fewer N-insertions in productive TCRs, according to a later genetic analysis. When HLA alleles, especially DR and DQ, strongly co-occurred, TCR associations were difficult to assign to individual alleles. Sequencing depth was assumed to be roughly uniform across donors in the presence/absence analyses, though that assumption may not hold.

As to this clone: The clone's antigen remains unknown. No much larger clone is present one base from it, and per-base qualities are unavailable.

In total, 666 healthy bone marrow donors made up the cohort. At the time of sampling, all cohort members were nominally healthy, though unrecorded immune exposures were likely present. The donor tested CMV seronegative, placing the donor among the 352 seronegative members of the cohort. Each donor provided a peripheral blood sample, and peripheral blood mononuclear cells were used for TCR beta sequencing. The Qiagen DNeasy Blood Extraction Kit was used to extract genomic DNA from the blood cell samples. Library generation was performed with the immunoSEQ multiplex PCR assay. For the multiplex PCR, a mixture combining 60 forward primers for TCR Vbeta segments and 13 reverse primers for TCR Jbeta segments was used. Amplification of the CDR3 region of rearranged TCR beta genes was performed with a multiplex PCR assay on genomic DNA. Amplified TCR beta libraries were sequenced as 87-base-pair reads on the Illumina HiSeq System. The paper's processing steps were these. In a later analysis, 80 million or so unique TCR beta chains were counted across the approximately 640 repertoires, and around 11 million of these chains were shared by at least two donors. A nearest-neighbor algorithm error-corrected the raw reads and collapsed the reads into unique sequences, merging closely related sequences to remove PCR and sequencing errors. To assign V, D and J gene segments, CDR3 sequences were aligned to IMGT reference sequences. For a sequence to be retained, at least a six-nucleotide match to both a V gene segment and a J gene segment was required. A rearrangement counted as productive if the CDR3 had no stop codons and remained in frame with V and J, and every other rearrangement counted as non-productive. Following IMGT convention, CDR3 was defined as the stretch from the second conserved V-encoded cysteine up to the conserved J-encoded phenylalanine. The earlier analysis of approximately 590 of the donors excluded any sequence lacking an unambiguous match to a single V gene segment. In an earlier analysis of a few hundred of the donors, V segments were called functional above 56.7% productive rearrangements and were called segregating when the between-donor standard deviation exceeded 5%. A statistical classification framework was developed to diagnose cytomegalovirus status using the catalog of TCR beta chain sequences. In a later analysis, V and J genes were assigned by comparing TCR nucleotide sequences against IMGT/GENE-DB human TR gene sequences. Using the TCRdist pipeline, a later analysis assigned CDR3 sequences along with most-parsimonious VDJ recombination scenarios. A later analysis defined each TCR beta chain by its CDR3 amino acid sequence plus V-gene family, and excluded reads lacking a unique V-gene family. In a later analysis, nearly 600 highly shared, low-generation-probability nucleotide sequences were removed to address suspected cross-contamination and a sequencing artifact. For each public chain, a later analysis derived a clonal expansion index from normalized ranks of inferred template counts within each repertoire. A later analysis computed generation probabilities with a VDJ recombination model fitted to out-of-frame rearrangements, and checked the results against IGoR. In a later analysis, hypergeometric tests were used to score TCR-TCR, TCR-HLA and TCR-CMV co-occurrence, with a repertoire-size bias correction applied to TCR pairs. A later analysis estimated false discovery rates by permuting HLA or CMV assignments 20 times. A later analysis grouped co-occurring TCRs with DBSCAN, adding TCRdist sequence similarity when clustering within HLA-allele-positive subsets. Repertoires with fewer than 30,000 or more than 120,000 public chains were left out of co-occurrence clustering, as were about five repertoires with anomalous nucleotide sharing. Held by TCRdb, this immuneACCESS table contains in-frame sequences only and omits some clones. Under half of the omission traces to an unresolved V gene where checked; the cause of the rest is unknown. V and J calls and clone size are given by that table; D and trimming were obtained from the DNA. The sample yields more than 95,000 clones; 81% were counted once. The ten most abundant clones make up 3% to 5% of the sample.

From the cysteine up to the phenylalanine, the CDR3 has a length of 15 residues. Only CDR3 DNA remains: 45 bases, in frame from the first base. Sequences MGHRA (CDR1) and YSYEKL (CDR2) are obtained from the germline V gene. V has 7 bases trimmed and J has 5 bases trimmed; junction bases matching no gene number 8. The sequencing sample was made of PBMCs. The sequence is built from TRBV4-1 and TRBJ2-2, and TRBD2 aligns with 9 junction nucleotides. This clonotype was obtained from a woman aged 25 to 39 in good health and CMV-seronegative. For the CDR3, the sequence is CASTEREEATGELFF. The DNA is TGCGCCAGCACAGAGCGGGAGGAGGCGACCGGGGAGCTGTTTTTT.